A selection of T cell receptor beta chains follows, all from one sample in a study of cytomegalovirus exposure and HLA in healthy donors. Produced via immunoSEQ multiplex PCR; TCRdb's table is partial and in-frame only. The table includes about 140,000 clones, 75% to 85% detected once. The sample comprised PBMCs. Source of these receptors: a man between 45 and 60 years old in good health and CMV-seronegative. Each CDR3 is given with its conserved first and last residue. D genes are given only for firm matches. Not all rows give a size; the values are once, few, many and, for expanded clones, a class.

v_call	d_call	clone_size	j_call	cdr3_aa	cdr3_nt
TRBV5-6	NA	few	TRBJ2-2	CASSYVVEQLNTGELFF	TGTGCCAGCAGCTACGTGGTAGAACAGCTTAACACCGGGGAGCTGTTTTTT
TRBV27	NA	NA	TRBJ2-5	CASSSGTSLRGRTQYF	TGTGCCAGCAGTTCCGGGACATCCTTGCGGGGGCGGACCCAGTACTTC
TRBV2	NA	few	TRBJ2-7	CASSEGSPYVQYF	TGTGCCAGCAGTGAAGGGAGTCCTTACGTGCAGTACTTC
TRBV14	NA	NA	TRBJ2-3	CASSGLGSGDTQYF	TGTGCCAGCAGCGGTTTAGGGAGCGGTGATACGCAGTATTTT
TRBV4-2	NA	few	TRBJ2-5	CASSQERSAETQYF	TGTGCCAGCAGCCAAGAAAGGAGCGCAGAGACCCAGTACTTC
TRBV6-1	TRBD1	once	TRBJ1-1	CASSEGNGWDSEAFF	TGTGCCAGCAGTGAAGGAAATGGGTGGGACAGCGAAGCTTTCTTT
TRBV2	TRBD1	NA	TRBJ1-1	CASSDTGVNTEAFF	TGTGCCAGCAGTGACACAGGGGTGAACACTGAAGCTTTCTTT
TRBV7-2	TRBD2	NA	TRBJ2-1	CASSSGLAAYNEQFF	TGTGCCAGCAGTTCCGGACTAGCGGCCTATAATGAGCAGTTCTTC
TRBV13	TRBD2	few	TRBJ2-1	CASSTRTSGGEQFF	TGTGCCAGCAGCACCAGGACTAGCGGGGGGGAGCAGTTCTTC
TRBV5-1	NA	few	TRBJ2-7	CASSSLDYEQYF	TGCGCCAGCAGCTCCCTAGACTACGAGCAGTACTTC
TRBV28	TRBD1	NA	TRBJ2-7	CASSSYGTGAYEQYF	TGTGCCAGCAGTTCCTATGGGACAGGGGCCTACGAGCAGTACTTC
TRBV19	TRBD1	NA	TRBJ1-5	CASSNLVTGTAISNQPQHF	TGTGCCAGTAGTAACTTAGTCACCGGGACAGCAATTAGCAATCAGCCCCAGCATTTT
TRBV11-3	TRBD2	NA	TRBJ2-3	CASSQRLAGGQARYTDTQYF	TGTGCCAGCAGCCAACGACTAGCGGGGGGCCAGGCAAGATACACAGATACGCAGTATTTT
TRBV28	NA	NA	TRBJ1-5	CASSLVGGQRQPQHF	TGTGCCAGCAGTCTTGTTGGAGGGCAAAGGCAGCCCCAGCATTTT
TRBV27	TRBD1	NA	TRBJ2-3	CASSLIRAGQGVVTDTQYF	TGTGCCAGCAGCCTTATCAGGGCGGGACAGGGGGTGGTGACAGATACGCAGTATTTT
TRBV2	NA	NA	TRBJ2-3	CASSLTDTQYF	TGTGCCAGCAGTCTCACAGATACGCAGTATTTT
TRBV5-1	TRBD1	NA	TRBJ2-7	CASSPRTGLAEQYF	TGCGCCAGCAGCCCGCGGACAGGGCTGGCCGAGCAGTACTTC
TRBV5-1	TRBD1	NA	TRBJ2-7	CASSSGQVNSYEQYF	TGCGCCAGCAGCTCGGGACAGGTAAACTCCTACGAGCAGTACTTC
TRBV10-3	NA	NA	TRBJ1-1	CAISGGEGTEAFF	TGTGCCATCAGTGGTGGGGAGGGTACTGAAGCTTTCTTT
TRBV19	TRBD2	NA	TRBJ2-4	CASSKNRGGTTQNIQYF	TGTGCCAGTAGTAAAAACCGGGGAGGGACGACTCAAAACATTCAGTACTTC
TRBV4-1	NA	NA	TRBJ1-5	CASSLIPSEGSSNQPQHF	TGCGCCAGCAGCCTTATCCCCTCTGAGGGCTCAAGCAATCAGCCCCAGCATTTT
TRBV19	NA	NA	TRBJ1-1	CASSSADRNTEAFF	TGTGCCAGTAGTAGTGCGGACAGGAACACTGAAGCTTTCTTT
TRBV5-1	TRBD1	NA	TRBJ1-2	CASSLGQGGYGYTF	TGCGCCAGCAGCTTGGGACAGGGAGGCTATGGCTACACCTTC
TRBV5-4	NA	once	TRBJ2-1	CASSPGGSNNEQFF	TGTGCCAGCAGCCCCGGCGGTTCGAACAATGAGCAGTTCTTC
TRBV7-2	NA	NA	TRBJ1-2	CASSENSAYGGYTF	TGTGCCAGCAGTGAAAATTCGGCCTACGGGGGCTACACCTTC
TRBV15	TRBD1	NA	TRBJ1-5	CATSDRTGSQPQHF	TGTGCCACCAGCGATAGGACAGGGAGTCAGCCCCAGCATTTT
TRBV30	NA	NA	TRBJ2-2	CAWIGRGHGGELFF	TGTGCCTGGATTGGGCGGGGGCATGGCGGGGAGCTGTTTTTT
TRBV28	NA	NA	TRBJ2-7	CASIMTQGSYEQYF	TGTGCCAGCATTATGACGCAGGGCTCCTACGAGCAGTACTTC
TRBV6-5	TRBD1	NA	TRBJ1-5	CASRSGQGGNQPQHF	TGTGCCAGCAGATCGGGACAGGGTGGCAATCAGCCCCAGCATTTT
TRBV7-9	NA	once	TRBJ2-2	CASSPPGLGYTGELFF	TGTGCCAGCAGCCCACCGGGACTTGGATACACCGGGGAGCTGTTTTTT
TRBV30	NA	few	TRBJ2-7	CAWGRGLGEQYF	TGTGCCTGGGGGCGGGGTTTGGGGGAGCAGTACTTC
TRBV21-1	NA	few	TRBJ1-1	CASSKVGQVNTEAFF	TGTGCCAGCAGCAAAGTGGGCCAGGTGAACACTGAAGCTTTCTTT
TRBV18	TRBD1	NA	TRBJ2-7	CASSPTTGSYLGEQYF	TGTGCCAGCTCACCAACGACAGGGAGTTATCTCGGCGAGCAGTACTTC
TRBV7-9	TRBD2	NA	TRBJ2-7	CASSSSLAGVAYEQYF	TGTGCCAGCAGCTCCTCACTAGCGGGGGTAGCCTACGAGCAGTACTTC
TRBV28	NA	NA	TRBJ1-5	CASSFNGGGNQPQHF	TGTGCCAGCAGCTTTAACGGGGGGGGCAATCAGCCCCAGCATTTT
TRBV6-5	NA	NA	TRBJ2-1	CASSYSIARAYNEQFF	TGTGCCAGCAGTTACTCTATAGCAAGAGCCTACAATGAGCAGTTCTTC
TRBV14	TRBD2	NA	TRBJ2-5	CASSPLAGGSETQYF	TGTGCCAGCAGCCCCTTAGCGGGGGGGAGTGAGACCCAGTACTTC
TRBV6-4	TRBD1	NA	TRBJ1-1	CASSDSGTGRAFF	TGTGCCAGCAGTGACTCTGGGACAGGGAGGGCTTTCTTT
TRBV6-5	NA	NA	TRBJ1-1	CASRQQALNTEAFF	TGTGCCAGCAGGCAGCAGGCGCTGAACACTGAAGCTTTCTTT
TRBV6-6	NA	NA	TRBJ2-7	CASTPLPGSSEQYF	TGTGCCAGCACCCCCCTCCCCGGGAGCTCCGAGCAGTACTTC
TRBV19	TRBD1	NA	TRBJ1-5	CASSSGQGTDQPQHF	TGTGCCAGTAGTTCGGGACAGGGGACCGATCAGCCCCAGCATTTT
TRBV11-3	NA	NA	TRBJ1-1	CASSSEDNLNTEAFF	TGTGCCAGCAGCTCCGAGGACAATCTGAACACTGAAGCTTTCTTT